This T cell receptor beta chain originates from a study of CD8+CD57+ T cells in acquired aplastic anemia. At the level of the study: Sorted cells (CD4+ and CD8+) yielded DNA amounts that averaged around 3.1 ug.

This CDR3 region has 12 residues. Germline values: CDR1 SEHNR, CDR2 FQNEAQ (reference sequence). The trim removed 6 bases at V and 6 bases at J, leaving 1 base unmatched. CDR3 and TCR beta VDJ profiling relied on a genomic DNA template. TCRdb called the reads again in MiXCR, with one record for every CDR3 protein. The data contain 150,000 to 200,000 distinct CDR3 sequences, around three fifths of them singletons. Material for sequencing was sorted CD4+, CD8+, or CD8+CD57+ T cells (not recorded which) from PBMCs. The receptor's source is a human donor with severe aplastic anemia or a healthy control (not recorded which). J is TRBJ1-4 and V is TRBV7-9; TRBD1 agrees at 7 bases. This CDR3 is CASSTGDEKLFF. The CDR3 bases are TGTGCCAGCAGTACAGGGGATGAAAAACTGTTTTTT.